Detailed here is one T cell receptor (beta chain). The target antigen is unknown. The treatment: oral pan-JAK inhibitor, 5-10 mg twice daily. The sample belongs to a study of CD8+ T cells in alopecia areata. Study-level information: Patients in the treated group were given tofacitinib by mouth, 5 to 10 mg twice a day. Notes on the study in general: Especially in alopecia totalis/universalis, lesional scalp showed greater clonality than normal scalp did. Sequencing of scalp tissue also captures the resident alphabeta T cells of normal skin. Tofacitinib significantly reduced both scalp clonality and expanded CD8+ clones among the top 100.

cDNA serving as the sequencing template came from extracted, reverse transcribed RNA. TCRdb keeps only in-frame clones here, not all; method: immunoSEQ multiplex PCR. The sample gives 90,000 to 150,000 clones, about three fifths of which show up once; 25% to 35% is in the top ten. This clonotype originated in a human donor with alopecia areata. The specimen comprised CD8+ T cells sorted from blood, sampled at week 4, from a patient treated with tofacitinib.

The CDR3 nucleotides are TGTGCCACCAGTTACTACCGAACAGGGTTCTATGGCTACACCTTC. Translation gives CATSYYRTGFYGYTF. The chain uses TRBV9 and TRBJ1-2; possible D gene TRBD1, 6 bases. The CDR3 sequence is 15 residues long. CDR1 and CDR2 (germline): SGDLS, YYNGEE. Trimming stripped 9 bases from V and 4 bases from J, with 22 bases between.